The next 20 T cell receptor beta chains were all read from a single sample in a study of blood T cells in healthy people across ages. Sample-barcoded 5' priming and a J-beta primer mix drove a second PCR of 7 to 11 cycles. TCRdb re-derived calls from the 5' RACE reads in MiXCR, one entry per CDR3 protein. The data show around 1,800,000 distinct CDR3 sequences, 30% to 40% seen once. Sequencing was carried out using blood. Receptors originate from a human donor in good health.

In this sample, this clonotype turned up a few times. The rearrangement links TRBV3-1 to TRBJ2-1; 10 bases match TRBD2. Germline V lookup: CDR1 LGHDT, CDR2 YNNKEL (reference sequence). After removal of 7 bases from V and 4 bases from J, the junction contained 10 bases not matched to a gene. This CDR3 has 16 amino acids. The CDR3, as DNA: TGTGCCAGCACCCCCAGCGGGGGGGTTGCTTACAATGAGCAGTTCTTC. It yields the protein CASTPSGGVAYNEQFF.

This clonotype has more than one count but fewer than ten. The chain joins TRBV5-6 to TRBJ1-4; D remains unclear. V lost 4 bases, J lost 1 base, and 8 bases lay in between. CDR3 length equals 14 residues. Germline CDR1 and CDR2: SGHDT and YYEEEE. The CDR3 protein is CASSIAGTNEKLFF. The CDR3 DNA sequence: TGTGCCAGCAGCATTGCTGGAACTAATGAAAAACTGTTTTTT.

The chain carries TRBV9 and TRBJ2-6; 8 bases are a match to TRBD1. Germline V gives CDR1 SGDLS, CDR2 YYNGEE. The CDR3 contains 18 residues. Trimming cost V 4 bases and J 4 bases; bases outside gene matches: 13. The CDR3 reads CASSPAGQEIPGANVLTF. The CDR3, as DNA: TGTGCCAGCAGCCCCGCGGGACAGGAGATTCCAGGGGCCAACGTCCTGACTTTC.

This sequence joins TRBV6-1 and TRBJ2-5; a possible D gene is TRBD2 (7 bases). The V and J ends lost 6 bases and 2 bases respectively, with 22 bases between them. Germline lookup yields CDR1 MNHNS and CDR2 SASEGT. The CDR3 spans 17 residues. This CDR3 is CASSPPLGGALQETQYF. The DNA for the CDR3 is TGTGCCAGCAGCCCCCCCCTTGGGGGGGCCCTACAAGAGACCCAGTACTTC.

The rearrangement links TRBV20-1 to TRBJ2-1, with TRBD2 identical over 8 bases. This CDR3 spans 16 amino acids. V shed 3 bases, J shed 7 bases, and the junction held 14 bases outside the gene matches. CDR1 and CDR2 from the germline V gene are DFQATT and SNEGSKA (reference sequence). The CDR3 DNA reads as TGCAGTGCTAGTCCCCTTTATGCGGGGGGACGTAATGAGCAGTTCTTC. Translating gives CSASPLYAGGRNEQFF.

The V and J genes are TRBV15 and TRBJ2-7; D possibly corresponds to TRBD1 (6 bases). Germline V gives CDR1 LNHNV, CDR2 YYDKDF (reference sequence). The CDR3 extends over 15 amino acids. V was clipped by 3 bases and J by 7 bases, with 19 bases between them. CDR3 DNA: TGTGCCACCAGCAGTCGACAGGCGCTAGGCCGTGAGCAGTACTTC. Amino acid sequence: CATSSRQALGREQYF.

Only a few counts were recorded for this clonotype. The chain links TRBV28 to TRBJ2-7; a weak D match, TRBD1 (6 bases). This CDR3 has 14 residues. Germline CDR1 and CDR2: MDHEN and SYDVKM. V lost 2 bases and J 3 bases, leaving 11 bases between the germline ends. Written as DNA, the CDR3 is TGTGCCAGCAGTTTAACAGGGACCTACTACGAGCAGTACTTC. Its translation: CASSLTGTYYEQYF.

The rearrangement uses TRBV12-3 or TRBV12-4 and TRBJ2-7; D might be TRBD1 (5 bases). The V end was cut by 5 bases, the J end by 5 bases, with 16 bases between. The CDR3 loop spans 14 amino acids. CDR3 loop: CASSHDQGWNEQYF. CDR3 nucleotides: TGTGCCAGCAGTCACGACCAGGGATGGAACGAGCAGTACTTC.

This chain joins TRBV29-1 and TRBJ1-1; the D is unclear. In germline, CDR1 is SQVTM, CDR2 ANQGSEA. This CDR3 region has 14 residues. The V end was cut by 7 bases, the J end by 4 bases, with 19 bases between. CDR3 amino acids: CSGERRVEGTEAFF. CDR3 coding DNA: TGCAGCGGGGAGAGGAGGGTGGAGGGCACTGAAGCTTTCTTT.

This clonotype was counted a few times. The chain recombines TRBV5-5 with TRBJ2-1, with D unclear. Deletions cut 0 bases from V and 8 bases from J, with 15 bases between. Germline assignment: CDR1 SGHKS and CDR2 YYEKEE (reference sequence). The CDR3 totals 15 residues. CDR3 in DNA: TGTGCCAGCAGCTTGGCGGCAAGGGTTTGGGATGAGCAGTTCTTC. This codes for CASSLAARVWDEQFF.

This chain links TRBV4-2 with TRBJ1-5, with D possibly being TRBD1 (6 bases). CDR3 size: 14 residues. V gave up 1 base and J gave up 6 bases, with 10 bases separating them. The germline V gene encodes CDR1 LGHNA and CDR2 YNFKEQ. The CDR3 nucleotides read TGTGCCAGCAGCCAAGTCGGGACAAGTCAGCCCCAGCATTTT. This encodes CASSQVGTSQPQHF.

The rearrangement uses TRBV28 and TRBJ1-5; 9 bases are a match to TRBD1. J was trimmed by 4 bases and V by 10 bases; bases with no gene match: 8. This CDR3 has 14 amino acids. Germline V CDR1 and CDR2: MDHEN, SYDVKM. For the CDR3, the DNA is TGTGCCATCGCCCGGGACAGGGAAAATCAGCCCCAGCATTTT. Amino acid sequence: CAIARDRENQPQHF.

Concerning this clonotype: An end of the junction does not agree with germline; a read error may underlie this. The chain joins TRBV4-3 to TRBJ2-1; D not resolved. Germline-derived CDR1 and CDR2 are LGHNA and YSLEER. The CDR3 covers 14 residues. CDR3 bases: TGCGCCGGCAGCCAGGCTGCAACCAACAATGAGCAGTTCTTC. It encodes CAGSQAATNNEQFF.

The chain links TRBV27 to TRBJ2-5; D gene unclear. Between the trimmed V and J ends, which lost 2 bases and 11 bases, there was a span of 33 bases. The CDR3 has 19 amino acids. Germline assignment: CDR1 MNHEY and CDR2 SMNVEV (reference sequence). CDR3: CASSLRAPDPTRVWNEQYF. The DNA for the CDR3 is TGTGCCAGCAGTTTACGGGCACCCGACCCAACTCGGGTTTGGAATGAGCAGTACTTC.

This clonotype was detected only a few times. J is TRBJ2-1 and V is TRBV12-3 or TRBV12-4; 10 nucleotides line up with TRBD2. V shed 3 bases, J shed 7 bases, and the junction held 9 bases outside the gene matches. The CDR3 length is 16 residues. This chain's CDR3 is CASSFPAGGPFNEQFF. CDR3 bases: TGTGCCAGCAGTTTCCCAGCGGGGGGGCCGTTTAATGAGCAGTTCTTC.

DNA of the CDR3: TGCAGTGCAACGACTAGCGAGGGGGCCGTTTACAATGAGCAGTTCTTC. It yields the protein CSATTSEGAVYNEQFF. The rearrangement joins TRBV20-1 to TRBJ2-1; D possibly corresponds to TRBD2 (8 bases). In germline, CDR1 is DFQATT, CDR2 SNEGSKA (reference sequence). Trimming cost V 6 bases and J 4 bases, with 22 bases left between them. The CDR3 is made up of 16 amino acids.

This clonotype was found a few times. The V call is TRBV20-1, the J call TRBJ1-2; 8 bases match TRBD1. With 5 bases clipped from V and 1 base from J, the junction kept 12 bases outside the gene matches. CDR3 size: 16 residues. Germline V CDR1 and CDR2: DFQATT, SNEGSKA (reference sequence). The CDR3 sequence: CSAGAGGGPINYGYTF. The CDR3 coding sequence is TGCAGTGCTGGTGCAGGGGGCGGACCAATTAACTATGGCTACACCTTC.

The V call is TRBV4-1, the J call TRBJ1-5; D not certain. The CDR3 extends over 15 amino acids. V shed 0 bases and J shed 2 bases, with 8 bases lying between them. Per the germline V gene, CDR1 is MGHRA and CDR2 is YSYEKL. The chain's CDR3 is CASSQDGEGNQPQHF. CDR3 nucleotide sequence: TGCGCCAGCAGCCAAGATGGAGAAGGCAATCAGCCCCAGCATTTT.

This clonotype was counted a few times. The chain links TRBV29-1 to TRBJ2-5; D might be TRBD2 (6 bases). CDR3 length equals 14 residues. CDR1 SQVTM and CDR2 ANQGSEA come from the germline V gene. Trimming removed 4 bases from V and 4 bases from J, with 16 bases in between. The CDR3 DNA is TGCAGCGTTGTCCGGGGGATCGGGCGAGAGACCCAGTACTTC. Protein product: CSVVRGIGRETQYF.

This clonotype has only a few counts. V is TRBV9 and J is TRBJ2-3; 9 bases match TRBD2. Germline V gene sequence: CDR1 SGDLS, CDR2 YYNGEE. V lost 0 bases to trimming and J lost 11 bases; unmatched junction nucleotides: 7. CDR3 length: 14 residues. In DNA form, the CDR3 reads TGTGCCAGCAGCGTAGGCCAAGGAGCGGGGGGGCAGTATTTT. This gives the protein CASSVGQGAGGQYF.